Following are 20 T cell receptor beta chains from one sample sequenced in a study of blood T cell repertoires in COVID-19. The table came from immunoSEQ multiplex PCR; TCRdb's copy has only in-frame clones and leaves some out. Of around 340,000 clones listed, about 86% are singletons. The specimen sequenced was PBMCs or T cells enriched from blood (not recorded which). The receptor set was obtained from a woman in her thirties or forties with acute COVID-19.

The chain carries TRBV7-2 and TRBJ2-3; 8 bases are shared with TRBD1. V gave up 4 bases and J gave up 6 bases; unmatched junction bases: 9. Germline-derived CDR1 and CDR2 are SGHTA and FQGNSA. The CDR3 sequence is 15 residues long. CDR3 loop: CASSSAGGAADTQYF. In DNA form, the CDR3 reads TGTGCCAGCAGCTCCGCAGGGGGCGCAGCGGATACGCAGTATTTT.

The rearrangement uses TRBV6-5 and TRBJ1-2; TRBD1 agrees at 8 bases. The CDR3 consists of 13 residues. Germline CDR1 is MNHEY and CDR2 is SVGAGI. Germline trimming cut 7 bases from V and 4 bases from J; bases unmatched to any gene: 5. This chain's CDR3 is CASTEQGGYGYTF. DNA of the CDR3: TGTGCCAGCACCGAACAGGGGGGCTATGGCTACACCTTC.

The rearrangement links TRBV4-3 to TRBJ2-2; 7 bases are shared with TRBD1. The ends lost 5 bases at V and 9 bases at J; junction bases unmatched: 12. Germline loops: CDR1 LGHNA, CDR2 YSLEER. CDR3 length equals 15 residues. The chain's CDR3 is CASSFSRQGGRELFF. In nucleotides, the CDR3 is TGCGCCAGCAGCTTTTCGAGACAGGGCGGTAGGGAGCTGTTTTTT.

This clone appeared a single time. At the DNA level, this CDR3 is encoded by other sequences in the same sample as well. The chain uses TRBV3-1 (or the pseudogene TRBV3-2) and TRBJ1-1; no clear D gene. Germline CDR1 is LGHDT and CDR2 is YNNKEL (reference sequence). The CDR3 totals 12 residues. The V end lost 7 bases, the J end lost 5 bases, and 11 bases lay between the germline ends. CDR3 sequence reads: CASKSGGTEAFF. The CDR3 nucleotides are TGTGCCAGCAAATCAGGAGGGACTGAAGCTTTCTTT.

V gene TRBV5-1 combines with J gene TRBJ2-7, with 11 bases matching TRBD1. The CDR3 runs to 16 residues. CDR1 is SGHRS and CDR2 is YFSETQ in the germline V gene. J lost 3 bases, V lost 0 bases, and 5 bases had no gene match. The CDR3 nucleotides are TGCGCCAGCAGCTTGGCAGCCGGGACAGGGGGCTACGAGCAGTACTTC. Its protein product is CASSLAAGTGGYEQYF.

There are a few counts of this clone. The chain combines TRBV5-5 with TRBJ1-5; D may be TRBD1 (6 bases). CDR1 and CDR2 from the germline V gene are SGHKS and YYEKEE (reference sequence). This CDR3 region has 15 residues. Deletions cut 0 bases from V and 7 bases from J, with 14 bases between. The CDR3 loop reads CASSLGAGEMQPQHF. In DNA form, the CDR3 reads TGTGCCAGCAGCTTGGGAGCAGGGGAAATGCAGCCCCAGCATTTT. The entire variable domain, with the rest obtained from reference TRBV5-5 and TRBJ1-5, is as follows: DAGVTQSPTHLIKTRGQQVTLRCSPISGHKSVSWYQQVLGQGPQFIFQYYEKEERGRGNFPDRFSARQFPNYSSELNVNALLLGDSALYLCASSLGAGEMQPQHFGDGTRLSIL.

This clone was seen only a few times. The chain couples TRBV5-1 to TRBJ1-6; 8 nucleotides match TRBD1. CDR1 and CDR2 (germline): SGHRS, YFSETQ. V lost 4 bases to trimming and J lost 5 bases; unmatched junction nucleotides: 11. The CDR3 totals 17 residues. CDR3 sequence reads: CASSNTPTGADNSPLHF. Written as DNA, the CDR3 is TGCGCCAGCAGCAACACCCCGACAGGGGCCGATAATTCACCCCTCCACTTT.

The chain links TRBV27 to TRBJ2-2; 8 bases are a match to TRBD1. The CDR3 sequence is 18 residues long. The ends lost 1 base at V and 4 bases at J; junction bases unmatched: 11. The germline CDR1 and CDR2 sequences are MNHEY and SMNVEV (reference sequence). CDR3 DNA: TGTGCCAGCAGTTTATTCTTCCCAGGGGGCGCCACCACCGGGGAGCTGTTTTTT. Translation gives CASSLFFPGGATTGELFF.

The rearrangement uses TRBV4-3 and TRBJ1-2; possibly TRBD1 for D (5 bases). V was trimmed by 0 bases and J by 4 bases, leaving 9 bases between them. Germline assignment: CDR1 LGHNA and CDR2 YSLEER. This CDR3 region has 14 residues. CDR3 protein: CASSQEGRSYGYTF. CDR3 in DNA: TGCGCCAGCAGCCAAGAGGGGCGCAGCTATGGCTACACCTTC.

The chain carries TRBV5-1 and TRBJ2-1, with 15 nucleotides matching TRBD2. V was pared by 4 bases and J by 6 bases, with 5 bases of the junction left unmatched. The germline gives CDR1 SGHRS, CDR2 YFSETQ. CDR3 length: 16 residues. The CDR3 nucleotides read TGCGCCAGCAGCCCCCGGACTAGCGGGGGGGTCAATGAGCAGTTCTTC. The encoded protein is CASSPRTSGGVNEQFF.

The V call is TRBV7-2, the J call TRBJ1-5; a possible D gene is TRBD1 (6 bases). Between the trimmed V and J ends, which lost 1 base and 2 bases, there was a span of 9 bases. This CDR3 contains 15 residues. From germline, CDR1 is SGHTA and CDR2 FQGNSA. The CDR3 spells CASSLEGGGNQPQHF. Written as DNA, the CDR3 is TGTGCCAGCAGCTTAGAAGGGGGGGGCAATCAGCCCCAGCATTTT.

The CDR3 region is CASSARPASQKSETQYF. As DNA, the CDR3 is TGTGCCAGCAGCGCCCGCCCGGCTAGTCAAAAGTCGGAGACCCAGTACTTC. This rearrangement joins TRBV7-9 to TRBJ2-5; D unclear. The V end was cut by 5 bases, the J end by 5 bases, with 24 bases between. The CDR3 extends over 17 amino acids. Germline loops: CDR1 SEHNR, CDR2 FQNEAQ (reference sequence).

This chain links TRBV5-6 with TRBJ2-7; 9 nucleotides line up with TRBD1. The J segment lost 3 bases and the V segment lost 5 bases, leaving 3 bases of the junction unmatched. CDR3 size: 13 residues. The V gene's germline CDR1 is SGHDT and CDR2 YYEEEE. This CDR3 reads CASREDRGYEQYF. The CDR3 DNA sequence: TGTGCCAGCAGGGAGGACAGGGGCTACGAGCAGTACTTC.

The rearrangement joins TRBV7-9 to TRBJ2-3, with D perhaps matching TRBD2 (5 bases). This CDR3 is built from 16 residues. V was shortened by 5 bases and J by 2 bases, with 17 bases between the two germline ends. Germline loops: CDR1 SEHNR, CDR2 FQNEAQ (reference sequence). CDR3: CASSQIQRPATDTQYF. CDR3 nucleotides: TGTGCCAGCAGCCAAATACAGCGGCCGGCCACAGATACGCAGTATTTT. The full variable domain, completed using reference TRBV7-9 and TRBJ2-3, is DTGVSQNPRHKITKRGQNVTFRCDPISEHNRLYWYRQTLGQGPEFLTYFQNEAQLEKSRLLSDRFSAERPKGSFSTLEIQRTEQGDSAMYLCASSQIQRPATDTQYFGPGTRLTVL.

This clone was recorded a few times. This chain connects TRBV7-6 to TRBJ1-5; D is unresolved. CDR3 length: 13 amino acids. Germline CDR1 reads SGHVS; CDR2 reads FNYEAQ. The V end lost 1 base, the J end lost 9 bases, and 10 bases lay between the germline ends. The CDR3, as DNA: TGTGCCAGCAGCTTAGAACTCCCCGGGCCCCAGCATTTT. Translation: CASSLELPGPQHF.

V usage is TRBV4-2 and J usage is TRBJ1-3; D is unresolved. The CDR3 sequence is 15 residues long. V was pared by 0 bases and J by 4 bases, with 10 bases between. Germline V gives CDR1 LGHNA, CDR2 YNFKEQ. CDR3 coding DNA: TGTGCCAGCAGCCAAGAAGGAGATCTGGGAAACACCATATATTTT. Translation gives CASSQEGDLGNTIYF.

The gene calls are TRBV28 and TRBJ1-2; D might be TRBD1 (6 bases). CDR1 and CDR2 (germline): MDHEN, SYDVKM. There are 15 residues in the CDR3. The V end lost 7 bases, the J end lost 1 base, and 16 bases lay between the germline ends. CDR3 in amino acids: CASTLGAGNNYGYTF. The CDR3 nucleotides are TGTGCCAGCACCCTGGGGGCCGGAAATAACTATGGCTACACCTTC.

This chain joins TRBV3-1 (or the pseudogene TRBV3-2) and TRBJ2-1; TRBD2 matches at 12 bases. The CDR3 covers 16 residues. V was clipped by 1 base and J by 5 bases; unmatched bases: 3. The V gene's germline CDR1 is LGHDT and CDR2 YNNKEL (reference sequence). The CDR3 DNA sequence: TGTGCCAGCAGCCAAGTGACTAGCGGGGGTCACAATGAGCAGTTCTTC. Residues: CASSQVTSGGHNEQFF.

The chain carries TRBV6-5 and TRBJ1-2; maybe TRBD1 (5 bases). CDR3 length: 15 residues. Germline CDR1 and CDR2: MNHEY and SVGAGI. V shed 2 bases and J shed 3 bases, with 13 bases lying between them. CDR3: CASSYRWGRDYGYTF. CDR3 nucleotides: TGTGCCAGCAGTTACCGCTGGGGCAGGGACTATGGCTACACCTTC.

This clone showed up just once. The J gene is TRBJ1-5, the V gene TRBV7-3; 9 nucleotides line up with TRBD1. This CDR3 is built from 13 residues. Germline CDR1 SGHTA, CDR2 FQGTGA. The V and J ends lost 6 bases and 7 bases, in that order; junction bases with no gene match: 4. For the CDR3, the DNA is TGTGCCAGCAGAGCTACAGGGGGCCAGCCCCAGCATTTT. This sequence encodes CASRATGGQPQHF.